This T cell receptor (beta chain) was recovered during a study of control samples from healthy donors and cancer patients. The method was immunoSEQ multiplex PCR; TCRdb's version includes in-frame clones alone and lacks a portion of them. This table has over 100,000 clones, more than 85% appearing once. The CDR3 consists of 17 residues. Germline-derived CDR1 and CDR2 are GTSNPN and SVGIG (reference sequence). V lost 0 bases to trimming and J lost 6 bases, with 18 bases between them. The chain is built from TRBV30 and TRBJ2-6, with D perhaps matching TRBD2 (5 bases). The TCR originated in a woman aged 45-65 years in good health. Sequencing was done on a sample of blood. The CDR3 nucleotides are TGTGCCTGGAGTGTACTAGGGTTCTCGCTGGCGGCCAACGTCCTGACTTTC. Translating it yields CAWSVLGFSLAANVLTF.